The entry below describes one TCR beta chain. The sample is drawn from a study of T cell changes during pregnancy in multiple sclerosis. The CDR3 is 13 amino acids. Trimming took 6 bases from V and 10 from J, leaving 16 bases between them. Germline V gene data show CDR1 as KGHSH and CDR2 as LQKENI. The assay was immunoSEQ multiplex PCR, and TCRdb's table has in-frame clones only and misses some. The repertoire holds about 40,000 clones, 92% seen once, with 0.7% to 1% in the top ten. The sample was CD4+ T cells from peripheral blood mononuclear cells, taken before pregnancy. This TCR came from a female donor with multiple sclerosis, enrolled in a pregnancy study. J is TRBJ2-1 and V is TRBV18; TRBD1 might be the D (6 bases). The CDR3 DNA reads TGTGCCAGCTCGACACAGGGCAATTCGGAGCAGTTCTTC. As protein: CASSTQGNSEQFF.